This note documents a single T cell receptor beta chain sequence. The antigen remains unidentified. The data stem from a study of T cell responses to AZD1222 COVID-19 vaccine. Whole-study findings and limits: Females made up more of the donors, who were largely white British, and clonal diversity may have come out too low.

Profiling relied on immunoSEQ multiplex PCR, and the TCRdb table lists in-frame clones only, not all of them. The repertoire has some 130,000 clones, 70% to 90% of them found once; the top ten carry roughly 8.9%. Losses at the gene ends were 4 bases for V and 4 bases for J; bases not matched to a gene: 5. The germline V gene encodes CDR1 LGHDT and CDR2 YNNKEL (reference sequence). The CDR3 covers 14 residues. The sequence was collected from an adult in good health. Specimen: peripheral blood, collected on day 0 of AZD1222 vaccination. The V and J genes are TRBV3-1 (or the pseudogene TRBV3-2) and TRBJ2-5; TRBD2 matches at 8 bases. CDR3 coding DNA: TGTGCCAGCAGCCCTCGGGGGGGCCCAGAGACCCAGTACTTC. It encodes CASSPRGGPETQYF.